This TCR beta chain was found in a study of blood T cells in healthy people across ages. The ends were cut back, 1 base at V and 6 bases at J, with 16 bases in the middle. This CDR3 spans 16 amino acids. Germline V gene sequence: CDR1 DFQATT, CDR2 SNEGSKA (reference sequence). The study's findings and limits: Nothing was known about donor CMV status, and this possibly confounded expanded clonotype changes. Versus aged donors, long-lived donors had higher diversity and more naive CD4+ cells. Since the PBMCs were unsorted, naive and antigen-experienced cells could not be conclusively compared.

A second PCR, run for about 7 to 11 cycles, used a sample-barcoded 5' primer plus a J-beta primer mix. MiXCR was run by TCRdb on the 5' RACE reads, yielding one entry per CDR3 protein. The data contain under 2 million distinct CDR3 sequences, almost 35% of them singletons. This clonotype was seen many times. Its target is not known. Sequencing was done on a sample of blood. The receptor was isolated from a woman in her twenties or thirties in good health. The chain couples TRBV20-1 to TRBJ1-6, with D perhaps matching TRBD1 (5 bases). The chain's CDR3 is CSARAGGDSSNSPLHF. The CDR3 DNA reads as TGCAGTGCTAGAGCCGGGGGAGATTCTAGTAATTCACCCCTCCACTTT.